Below, 21 T cell receptor beta chains from the same sample are listed, as sequenced in a study of T cell changes during pregnancy in multiple sclerosis. The repertoire was sequenced with immunoSEQ multiplex PCR; TCRdb's copy has only in-frame clones and lacks some. The sample lists about 62,000 clones; about 89% were seen once. Sequences were derived from peripheral blood, sampled in the first trimester of pregnancy. These receptors all stem from a female donor with multiple sclerosis, enrolled in a pregnancy study.

This clone was seen a single time. CDR3 nucleotides: TGTGCCAGTGGAGGCCCCGGGGGGGCTGAGCAGTTCTTC. Its protein product is CASGGPGGAEQFF. The chain recombines TRBV6-1 with TRBJ2-1, with TRBD2 matching 8 bases. Germline CDR1 and CDR2: MNHNS and SASEGT. V dropped 9 bases and J dropped 9; count of bases not matched to a gene: 10. This CDR3 contains 13 residues.

Only one count was recorded for this clone. The J gene is TRBJ2-3, the V gene TRBV7-9, with 8 bases that match TRBD1. CDR1 SEHNR and CDR2 FQNEAQ come from the germline V gene (reference sequence). V dropped 5 bases and J dropped 6; count of bases not matched to a gene: 7. This CDR3 comprises 14 residues. The CDR3 coding sequence is TGTGCCAGCAGCCCGACAGGGGCGGGGGATACGCAGTATTTT. Protein product: CASSPTGAGDTQYF.

The chain combines TRBV7-2 with TRBJ2-7; D gene ambiguous. Germline assignment: CDR1 SGHTA and CDR2 FQGNSA. V was shortened by 2 bases and J by 0 bases, with 11 bases between the two germline ends. This CDR3 has 15 amino acids. The CDR3 nucleotides are TGTGCCAGCAGCTTAAACAGAAGGTCCTCCTACGAGCAGTACTTC. Protein: CASSLNRRSSYEQYF.

J is TRBJ2-2 and V is TRBV6-1; 8 bases map to TRBD1. Unmatched junction bases numbered 2, after V lost 2 bases and J lost 6 bases. In germline, CDR1 is MNHNS, CDR2 SASEGT. This CDR3 has 14 amino acids. The CDR3 is CASSEQGASGELFF. CDR3 DNA: TGTGCCAGCAGTGAACAGGGGGCGTCCGGGGAGCTGTTTTTT.

V usage is TRBV7-6 and J usage is TRBJ2-2; 11 bases are shared with TRBD2. J was trimmed by 5 bases and V by 5 bases; bases with no gene match: 10. This CDR3 spans 17 amino acids. The germline gives CDR1 SGHVS, CDR2 FNYEAQ. The CDR3 reads CASSPPGLAGGTGELFF. The CDR3, as DNA: TGTGCCAGCAGCCCCCCTGGACTAGCGGGCGGGACCGGGGAGCTGTTTTTT. The variable domain in full, completed from reference TRBV7-6 and TRBJ2-2, reads GAGVSQSPRYKVTKRGQDVALRCDPISGHVSLYWYRQALGQGPEFLTYFNYEAQQDKSGLPNDRFSAERPEGSISTLTIQRTEQRDSAMYRCASSPPGLAGGTGELFFGEGSRLTVL.

The count of this clone is one. The V and J genes are TRBV7-6 and TRBJ2-7; the D gene is possibly TRBD2 (5 bases). Trimming took 1 base from V and 7 from J, leaving 11 bases between them. CDR1 and CDR2 from the germline V gene are SGHVS and FNYEAQ. The CDR3 extends over 13 amino acids. CDR3 amino acids: CASSLETSGEQYF. In DNA form, the CDR3 reads TGTGCCAGCAGCTTAGAGACATCGGGAGAGCAGTACTTC.

This chain links TRBV30 with TRBJ2-5, with 9 bases aligning to TRBD1. V trimming: 1 base; J trimming: 5 bases; junction bases outside the gene matches: 8. The CDR3 length is 15 residues. Per the germline V gene, CDR1 is GTSNPN and CDR2 is SVGIG (reference sequence). CDR3 bases: TGTGCCTGGAGTGCTGGACAGGGGAGAGGGGAGACCCAGTACTTC. This translates into CAWSAGQGRGETQYF.

V is TRBV7-3 and J is TRBJ1-2; 8 bases are a match to TRBD1. From germline, CDR1 is SGHTA and CDR2 FQGTGA. V was pared by 2 bases and J by 7 bases, with 3 bases of the junction left unmatched. This CDR3 spans 13 amino acids. This chain's CDR3 is CASSLDRGGGYTF. The CDR3 bases are TGTGCCAGCAGCTTAGACAGGGGCGGTGGCTACACCTTC.

J is TRBJ2-3 and V is TRBV11-2; 9 bases line up with TRBD2. Germline CDR1 SGHAT, CDR2 FQNNGV. The CDR3 is made up of 16 amino acids. Trimming removed 1 base from V and 4 bases from J; junction bases left unmatched: 6. The CDR3, as DNA: TGTGCCAGCAGCTTAGGTGCTAGCGGGGTGTCAGATACGCAGTATTTT. This encodes CASSLGASGVSDTQYF.

The chain has TRBV7-9 and TRBJ2-7, with 7 bases aligning to TRBD2. Germline V gives CDR1 SEHNR, CDR2 FQNEAQ (reference sequence). V shed 10 bases and J 6 bases; nucleotides not matched to a gene: 12. The CDR3 is 13 amino acids. CDR3 nucleotide sequence: TGTGCCACCTTAATGGGGGAGGGCCTCGAGCAGTACTTC. It specifies CATLMGEGLEQYF.

This clone occurred a few times. This rearrangement joins TRBV18 to TRBJ1-5; D remains ambiguous. The V gene lost 3 bases and the J gene lost 5 bases, with 8 bases spanning the gap. The CDR3 contains 13 residues. CDR1 and CDR2 (germline): KGHSH, LQKENI. CDR3 bases: TGTGCCAGCTCACCTGAGGCACATCAGCCCCAGCATTTT. Its translation: CASSPEAHQPQHF.

This clone was recorded once. The chain couples TRBV28 to TRBJ2-3, with D maybe TRBD2 (6 bases). Trimming pared 7 bases from V and 4 bases from J, leaving 15 bases between. Germline V gives CDR1 MDHEN, CDR2 SYDVKM. This CDR3 spans 14 amino acids. CDR3 protein: CASKGGGSPDTQYF. CDR3 DNA sequence: TGTGCCAGCAAGGGCGGAGGGAGCCCAGATACGCAGTATTTT. Using reference TRBV28 and TRBJ2-3 for the parts outside the CDR3, the full variable domain is DVKVTQSSRYLVKRTGEKVFLECVQDMDHENMFWYRQDPGLGLRLIYFSYDVKMKEKGDIPEGYSVSREKKERFSLILESASTNQTSMYLCASKGGGSPDTQYFGPGTRLTVL.

The sample holds one count of this clone. The rearrangement joins TRBV7-8 to TRBJ2-1; D may be TRBD2 (7 bases). CDR1 and CDR2 (germline): SGHVS, FQNEAQ. Trimming took 1 base from V and 5 from J, leaving 12 bases between them. The CDR3 spans 15 residues. CDR3: CASSLVGGHHNEQFF. The CDR3 DNA sequence: TGTGCCAGCAGCTTAGTCGGGGGGCATCACAATGAGCAGTTCTTC.

This clone ranks as medium-sized. This chain links TRBV9 with TRBJ2-2, with 7 positions matching TRBD1. Germline-derived CDR1 and CDR2 are SGDLS and YYNGEE. This CDR3 has 18 amino acids. With V trimmed by 4 bases and J by 0 bases, 12 bases remained unmatched. DNA of the CDR3: TGTGCCAGCAGCCCCACGGACAGGACCCCCGCGAACACCGGGGAGCTGTTTTTT. It translates to CASSPTDRTPANTGELFF.

The CDR3 coding sequence is TGTGCCAGCAGTGTCGGGGCTCCTTGGTCACAGGGGGCATCATCCTACGAGCAGTACTTC. As protein: CASSVGAPWSQGASSYEQYF. The chain recombines TRBV27 with TRBJ2-7, with 9 bases fitting TRBD1. The germline gives CDR1 MNHEY, CDR2 SMNVEV (reference sequence). The trim removed 5 bases at V and 1 base at J, leaving 21 bases unmatched. The CDR3 spans 20 residues.

The chain couples TRBV5-6 to TRBJ1-2; D is perhaps TRBD1 (6 bases). CDR3 size: 14 residues. Germline V gene lookup returns CDR1 SGHDT and CDR2 YYEEEE. The V end lost 0 bases, the J end lost 6 bases, and 12 bases lay between the germline ends. The CDR3 here is CASSLGQVVDGYTF. CDR3 DNA sequence: TGTGCCAGCAGCTTGGGACAGGTGGTGGATGGCTACACCTTC. Complete variable domain (other parts from reference TRBV5-6 and TRBJ1-2): DAGVTQSPTHLIKTRGQQVTLRCSPKSGHDTVSWYQQALGQGPQFIFQYYEEEERQRGNFPDRFSGHQFPNYSSELNVNALLLGDSALYLCASSLGQVVDGYTFGSGTRLTVV.

This clone showed up just once. This chain connects TRBV6-1 to TRBJ2-7; TRBD2 agrees at 13 bases. The CDR3 totals 19 residues. CDR1 is MNHNS, CDR2 SASEGT, per germline. With V trimmed by 0 bases and J by 5 bases, 13 bases remained unmatched. CDR3 region: CASSEAYGGLAGKFHEQYF. Written as DNA, the CDR3 is TGTGCCAGCAGTGAAGCTTACGGGGGACTAGCGGGAAAGTTCCACGAGCAGTACTTC.

The chain couples TRBV9 to TRBJ1-2; D not resolved. V lost 0 bases, J lost 4 bases, and 13 bases lay in between. The CDR3 has 15 residues. Germline V gene data show CDR1 as SGDLS and CDR2 as YYNGEE. DNA for the CDR3: TGTGCCAGCAGCGTAGAAGCTTCCGACTTCTATGGCTACACCTTC. Its protein is CASSVEASDFYGYTF. Full variable domain (outside the CDR3, taken from reference TRBV9 and TRBJ1-2): DSGVTQTPKHLITATGQRVTLRCSPRSGDLSVYWYQQSLDQGLQFLIQYYNGEERAKGNILERFSAQQFPDLHSELNLSSLELGDSALYFCASSVEASDFYGYTFGSGTRLTVV.

The CDR3: CASSLRQGSPYEQYF. CDR3 DNA sequence: TGCGCCAGCAGCCTGAGACAGGGATCTCCCTACGAGCAGTACTTC. The chain uses TRBV4-1 and TRBJ2-7; 7 nucleotides agree with TRBD1. The CDR3 has 15 residues. V gave up 4 bases and J gave up 2 bases; unmatched junction bases: 8. Germline CDR1 and CDR2: MGHRA and YSYEKL.

The chain is built from TRBV6-5 and TRBJ1-1, with 9 nucleotides matching TRBD1. Germline loops: CDR1 MNHEY, CDR2 SVGAGI. The CDR3 has 13 residues. V gave up 5 bases and J gave up 10 bases; unmatched junction bases: 8. The CDR3 DNA is TGTGCCAGCAGTCCGGGGACAGGGCTAGCAGCTTTCTTT. It encodes CASSPGTGLAAFF.

The chain combines TRBV19 with TRBJ1-1; no clear D gene. With 2 bases removed from V and 3 bases from J, the gap between germline ends came to 7 bases. Per germline, CDR1 LNHDA and CDR2 SQIVND (reference sequence). The length of the CDR3 is 13 residues. The CDR3: CASSILADTEAFF. The CDR3 nucleotides are TGTGCCAGTAGTATACTGGCCGACACTGAAGCTTTCTTT.